Below are 25 T cell receptor beta chains sequenced from a single sample in a study of cytomegalovirus exposure and HLA in healthy donors (dated by TCRdb to 2015 to 2018). The library was generated by the immunoSEQ multiplex PCR assay. For the multiplex PCR, a mixture combining 60 forward primers for TCR Vbeta segments and 13 reverse primers for TCR Jbeta segments was used. TCRdb took this table from immuneACCESS and kept in-frame rearrangements with V and J called. Such tables lack part of the clones; where checked against another copy, unresolved V genes explain under half of the gap, and the rest is unexplained. The sample table lists roughly 100,000 clones, roughly 70% of them with a count of one. 8% to 13% of the sample belongs to the ten largest clones. The sequenced sample consisted of PBMCs. The receptor set was obtained from a man aged 50-59 years in good health and CMV-seronegative.

The rearrangement links TRBV29-1 to TRBJ1-1; 8 bases line up with TRBD1. The V gene's germline CDR1 is SQVTM and CDR2 ANQGSEA. The CDR3 loop spans 12 amino acids. V gave up 6 bases and J gave up 9 bases; unmatched junction bases: 9. The CDR3 sequence: CSVHDRGVKAFF. In nucleotides, the CDR3 is TGCAGCGTGCACGACAGGGGAGTTAAAGCTTTCTTT.

V usage is TRBV30 and J usage is TRBJ2-3, with D possibly being TRBD2 (7 bases). Trimming removed 0 bases at V and 5 bases at J, with 21 bases between. Germline V gene data show CDR1 as GTSNPN and CDR2 as SVGIG (reference sequence). The CDR3 length is 17 residues. The CDR3 here is CAWSVRARGARRDTQYF. DNA of the CDR3: TGTGCCTGGAGTGTACGGGCCCGGGGGGCCCGCAGAGATACGCAGTATTTT.

The chain couples TRBV4-3 to TRBJ2-1, with 8 bases that match TRBD2. Germline values: CDR1 LGHNA, CDR2 YSLEER. The length of the CDR3 is 15 residues. The ends lost 0 bases at V and 12 bases at J; junction bases unmatched: 10. The CDR3 protein is CASSQDTLAARVQFF. CDR3 DNA sequence: TGCGCCAGCAGCCAAGATACACTAGCGGCCCGAGTGCAGTTCTTC.

The chain carries TRBV2 and TRBJ2-4; 10 nucleotides agree with TRBD1. Germline V gene lookup returns CDR1 SNHLY and CDR2 FYNNEI. With V trimmed by 5 bases and J by 3 bases, 7 bases remained unmatched. There are 16 residues in the CDR3. The CDR3 nucleotides are TGTGCCAGCAGTTCCGACAGGGGGCTAGGCAAAAACATTCAGTACTTC. It translates to CASSSDRGLGKNIQYF.

This clone turned up a few times. The rearrangement links TRBV7-3 to TRBJ2-3; D call uncertain. CDR1 and CDR2 (germline): SGHTA, FQGTGA. V lost 3 bases and J lost 5, with 9 bases in between. The CDR3 covers 13 residues. DNA for the CDR3: TGTGCCAGCAGCTTCGATGCAGGAGATACGCAGTATTTT. Encoded protein: CASSFDAGDTQYF.

The chain employs TRBV6-1 and TRBJ1-1; 10 positions agree with TRBD1. Per the germline V gene, CDR1 is MNHNS and CDR2 is SASEGT. Losses at the gene ends were 5 bases for V and 10 bases for J; bases not matched to a gene: 13. There are 15 residues in the CDR3. The CDR3 spells CASSPQRQGARGAFF. The CDR3 bases are TGTGCCAGCAGTCCTCAAAGACAGGGGGCGCGAGGAGCTTTCTTT.

CDR3 DNA: TGTGCCAGCAGCCCCCGAACAGGAGACTATGGCTACACCTTC. Translated, it gives CASSPRTGDYGYTF. V usage is TRBV9 and J usage is TRBJ1-2; a possible D gene is TRBD1 (5 bases). CDR1 and CDR2 from the germline V gene are SGDLS and YYNGEE. The V gene lost 4 bases and the J gene lost 3 bases, with 13 bases spanning the gap. The CDR3 runs to 14 residues.

The chain's CDR3 is CASRHGGGGKTGELFF. CDR3 DNA sequence: TGTGCCAGCCGACACGGGGGGGGAGGTAAAACCGGGGAGCTGTTTTTT. The chain links TRBV2 to TRBJ2-2; 8 nucleotides match TRBD2. Germline assignment: CDR1 SNHLY and CDR2 FYNNEI. This CDR3 region has 16 residues. V dropped 8 bases and J dropped 5; count of bases not matched to a gene: 13. Together with reference TRBV2 and TRBJ2-2, the CDR3 gives the full variable domain: EPEVTQTPSHQVTQMGQEVILRCVPISNHLYFYWYRQILGQKVEFLVSFYNNEISEKSEIFDDQFSVERPDGSNFTLKIRSTKLEDSAMYFCASRHGGGGKTGELFFGEGSRLTVL.

The chain couples TRBV6-1 to TRBJ2-1; D ambiguous. The V end lost 6 bases, the J end lost 4 bases, and 7 bases lay between the germline ends. The CDR3 totals 12 residues. CDR1 MNHNS and CDR2 SASEGT come from the germline V gene. The CDR3 nucleotides are TGTGCCAGCAGCAACTATTACAATGAGCAGTTCTTC. Amino acid sequence: CASSNYYNEQFF.

The chain is built from TRBV15 and TRBJ2-7, with TRBD1 identical over 7 bases. Germline V lookup: CDR1 LNHNV, CDR2 YYDKDF (reference sequence). After removal of 5 bases from V and 7 bases from J, the junction contained 11 bases not matched to a gene. This CDR3 contains 14 residues. The DNA of the CDR3 is TGTGCCACCAGCTGGGGACAGCCGTTGGTGGAGCAGTACTTC. Translation gives CATSWGQPLVEQYF. The complete variable domain, with remaining parts taken from reference TRBV15 and TRBJ2-7, reads DAMVIQNPRYQVTQFGKPVTLSCSQTLNHNVMYWYQQKSSQAPKLLFHYYDKDFNNEADTPDNFQSRRPNTSFCFLDIRSPGLGDTAMYLCATSWGQPLVEQYFGPGTRLTVT.

This sequence joins TRBV11-2 and TRBJ2-7; a weak D match, TRBD1 (5 bases). This CDR3 has 14 residues. From germline, CDR1 is SGHAT and CDR2 FQNNGV. Between the trimmed V and J ends, which lost 1 base and 6 bases, there was a span of 13 bases. In nucleotides, the CDR3 is TGTGCCAGCAGCTTAGCTCCTCAGGGCGCCGAGCAGTACTTC. This codes for CASSLAPQGAEQYF.

The rearrangement uses TRBV5-6 and TRBJ1-1; perhaps TRBD1 as D (5 bases). The CDR3 contains 13 residues. CDR1 and CDR2 (germline): SGHDT, YYEEEE. V lost 4 bases and J 4 bases, leaving 11 bases between the germline ends. CDR3 DNA: TGTGCCAGCAGCCCCGCGGGGGTCACTGAAGCTTTCTTT. Translation gives CASSPAGVTEAFF.

The chain recombines TRBV30 with TRBJ2-2; D may be TRBD2 (6 bases). This CDR3 contains 14 residues. Germline V CDR1 and CDR2: GTSNPN, SVGIG (reference sequence). V was shortened by 1 base and J by 8 bases, with 14 bases between the two germline ends. CDR3 DNA: TGTGCCTGGAGTGGGGGACTTGCGGGAGGGGAGCTGTTTTTT. Its protein is CAWSGGLAGGELFF.

The chain recombines TRBV11-2 with TRBJ1-1; D unclear. Trimming left V 1 base short and J 6 bases short, with 12 bases between. This CDR3 is built from 14 residues. Germline V CDR1 and CDR2: SGHAT, FQNNGV. The CDR3 reads CASSLGWASPEAFF. CDR3 DNA sequence: TGTGCCAGCAGCTTAGGATGGGCTTCGCCTGAAGCTTTCTTT.

The sample holds a few counts of this clone. The chain links TRBV18 to TRBJ1-6, with D perhaps matching TRBD1 (5 bases). Trimming left V 5 bases short and J 7 bases short, with 15 bases between. This CDR3 is built from 15 residues. Germline CDR1 reads KGHSH; CDR2 reads LQKENI. The CDR3 loop reads CASSSGDYNNSPLHF. In DNA form, the CDR3 reads TGTGCCAGCTCATCCGGGGACTACAACAATTCACCCCTCCACTTT.

The chain links TRBV19 to TRBJ1-5; D is unresolved. Between the trimmed V and J ends, which lost 3 bases and 2 bases, there was a span of 11 bases. CDR1 is LNHDA and CDR2 is SQIVND in the germline V gene (reference sequence). CDR3 size: 15 residues. The DNA of the CDR3 is TGTGCCAGTAGTATCCGGCCGGAGGGCAATCAGCCCCAGCATTTT. Its translation is CASSIRPEGNQPQHF.

The V call is TRBV10-1, the J call TRBJ2-5; tentative D call: TRBD1 (7 bases). The J call may not be correct, given that the DNA end is closer to TRBJ2-7. Germline assignment: CDR1 WNHNN and CDR2 SYGVQD (reference sequence). This CDR3 contains 13 residues. DNA of the CDR3: TGCGCCAGCAGCACTAACAGGGGAGGCGAGCAGTACTTC. Translating gives CASSTNRGGEQYF.

The gene calls are TRBV5-8 and TRBJ2-1; 10 positions agree with TRBD2. CDR1 is SGHTS, CDR2 YDEGEE, per germline. With V trimmed by 4 bases and J by 4 bases, 8 bases remained unmatched. The CDR3 is made up of 16 amino acids. The CDR3 here is CASSPWTSGGYNEQFF. CDR3 sequence (DNA): TGTGCCAGCAGCCCATGGACTAGCGGAGGATACAATGAGCAGTTCTTC.

The rearrangement links TRBV5-4 to TRBJ2-2, with 12 bases identical to TRBD2. Germline V gives CDR1 SGHNT, CDR2 YYREEE (reference sequence). The ends lost 0 bases at V and 1 base at J; junction bases unmatched: 7. The CDR3 covers 19 residues. In nucleotides, the CDR3 is TGTGCCAGCAGCTTGGCCAGGCTAGCGGGAGGGCGGAACACCGGGGAGCTGTTTTTT. Amino acids: CASSLARLAGGRNTGELFF.

This clone was found once. The chain joins TRBV30 to TRBJ1-1; unclear D gene. The V end lost 0 bases, the J end lost 13 bases, and 12 bases lay between the germline ends. Germline values: CDR1 GTSNPN, CDR2 SVGIG (reference sequence). The CDR3 extends over 11 amino acids. This chain's CDR3 is CAWSVPTEGFF. CDR3 DNA: TGTGCCTGGAGTGTACCTACCGAGGGTTTCTTT.

This chain links TRBV6-1 with TRBJ1-1; D remains unclear. The CDR3 has 14 amino acids. From germline, CDR1 is MNHNS and CDR2 SASEGT. Trimming pared 2 bases from V and 6 bases from J, leaving 13 bases between. CDR3 coding DNA: TGTGCCAGCAGTGAATATTCGGCCGGGGCTGAAGCTTTCTTT. It specifies CASSEYSAGAEAFF.

The chain has TRBV14 and TRBJ2-5; D is undetermined. Germline loops: CDR1 SGHDN, CDR2 FVKESK. This CDR3 contains 15 residues. With 1 base removed from V and 1 base from J, the gap between germline ends came to 10 bases. CDR3 protein: CASSQGSRVQETQYF. In DNA form, the CDR3 reads TGTGCCAGCAGCCAAGGTTCCCGGGTCCAAGAGACCCAGTACTTC. The full variable domain, rest sourced from reference TRBV14 and TRBJ2-5, is EAGVTQFPSHSVIEKGQTVTLRCDPISGHDNLYWYRRVMGKEIKFLLHFVKESKQDESGMPNNRFLAERTGGTYSTLKVQPAELEDSGVYFCASSQGSRVQETQYFGPGTRLLVL.

This clone is judged medium-sized. The chain couples TRBV6-5 to TRBJ1-1, with D possibly TRBD1 on 5 matching bases. The V end lost 4 bases, the J end lost 5 bases, and 14 bases lay between the germline ends. CDR1 is MNHEY, CDR2 SVGAGI, per germline. The CDR3 is made up of 14 amino acids. CDR3 region: CASSSRQLVTEAFF. CDR3 nucleotides: TGTGCCAGCAGTTCCCGACAGCTCGTTACTGAAGCTTTCTTT.

This clone has more than one count but fewer than ten. The chain links TRBV28 to TRBJ2-2; the D is unclear. Germline loops: CDR1 MDHEN, CDR2 SYDVKM. Trimming stripped 5 bases from V and 4 bases from J, with 11 bases between. The CDR3 length is 14 residues. CDR3 sequence reads: CASSPPTGTGELFF. CDR3 nucleotide sequence: TGTGCCAGCAGTCCCCCAACCGGCACCGGGGAGCTGTTTTTT.

In this sample, this clone turned up a few times. V is TRBV13 and J is TRBJ2-7, with 7 bases fitting TRBD1. The CDR3 has 14 residues. J gave up 0 bases and V 4 bases, and 3 bases lay outside the gene matches. Germline V gene data show CDR1 as PRHDT and CDR2 as FYEKMQ (reference sequence). Written as DNA, the CDR3 is TGTGCCAGCAGCTCGACAGGGACCTCCTACGAGCAGTACTTC. Translation: CASSSTGTSYEQYF.